This entry lists 4 T cell receptor beta chains sequenced from one sample in a study of regulatory T cells in long-lasting Graves disease. Time point specified: newly diagnosed GD, antithyroid drugs for less than 3 months. From RNA extracted from PBMCs, the TCR library was made. Arm-PCR of CDR3 regions with iRepertoire HTBI primers generated TCR beta libraries. One entry per CDR3 protein results from TCRdb running MiXCR on the multiplex PCR reads. Here the sample spans around 230,000 distinct CDR3 sequences, about 17% being singletons. The input for sequencing was peripheral blood mononuclear cells (PBMCs), taken at new diagnosis, from a patient treated with antithyroid drugs. Receptors were obtained from a female donor with Graves disease.

This clonotype was observed many times. The chain employs TRBV6-5 and TRBJ2-3; D possibly corresponds to TRBD1 (6 bases). V was shortened by 2 bases and J by 5 bases, with 11 bases between the two germline ends. Germline V gene data show CDR1 as MNHEY and CDR2 as SVGAGI. This CDR3 comprises 14 residues. Written as DNA, the CDR3 is TGTGCCAGCAGTTACATGGGGGCTGAAGATACGCAGTATTTT. Amino acids: CASSYMGAEDTQYF.

This clonotype was picked up many times. The genes are TRBV12-3 or TRBV12-4 and TRBJ1-5, with TRBD1 matching over 11 bases. The CDR3 consists of 16 residues. V lost 2 bases to trimming and J lost 7 bases; unmatched junction nucleotides: 7. The chain's CDR3 is CASSLSGTGGRQPQHF. CDR3 sequence (DNA): TGTGCCAGCAGTTTATCCGGGACAGGGGGAAGGCAGCCCCAGCATTTT.

The rearrangement joins TRBV6-1 to TRBJ2-7, with D perhaps TRBD1 (6 bases). The CDR3 length is 13 residues. Trimming cost V 1 base and J 4 bases, with 8 bases left between them. The germline CDR1 and CDR2 sequences are MNHNS and SASEGT. Written as DNA, the CDR3 is TGTGCCAGCAGTGAAGGGGACACTTACGAGCAGTACTTC. It encodes CASSEGDTYEQYF.

This clonotype came up a few times. This clone may be a read error of a much larger clone one base away. V is TRBV3-1 and J is TRBJ1-1; TRBD1 aligns across 10 bases. The CDR3 spans 13 residues. The V gene's germline CDR1 is LGHDT and CDR2 YNNKEL (reference sequence). The CDR3 loop is CDSADRGSTEAFF. The CDR3 coding sequence is TGTGACAGCGCGGACAGGGGGTCCACTGAAGCTTTCTTT.